The 18 T cell receptor beta chains below all came from one sample that was sequenced in a study of cytomegalovirus exposure and HLA in healthy donors. PCR primers comprised 60 Vbeta and 13 Jbeta primers. Profiled with immunoSEQ multiplex PCR; TCRdb holds only in-frame clones, not every one. The table shows approximately 200,000 clones, with 82% occurring only once. Material: PBMCs. These receptors were taken from a boy aged 2 to 9 in good health and CMV-seronegative.

The chain combines TRBV4-1 with TRBJ2-1; no clear D gene. The V and J ends lost 2 bases and 5 bases respectively, with 10 bases between them. Germline V gene data show CDR1 as MGHRA and CDR2 as YSYEKL. The CDR3 sequence is 14 residues long. The CDR3 coding sequence is TGCGCCAGCAGCCAATTATATAGAGACAATGAGCAGTTCTTC. This encodes CASSQLYRDNEQFF.

The chain combines TRBV5-1 with TRBJ2-5; D is possibly TRBD2 (6 bases). Germline V CDR1 and CDR2: SGHRS, YFSETQ. The CDR3 loop spans 14 amino acids. V was shortened by 3 bases and J by 1 base, with 10 bases between the two germline ends. CDR3 nucleotides: TGCGCCAGCAGCTCCCGGGGGACCCAAGAGACCCAGTACTTC. As protein: CASSSRGTQETQYF.

This clone was seen a single time. The chain recombines TRBV11-2 with TRBJ2-1; TRBD1 agrees at 7 bases. V dropped 5 bases and J dropped 9; count of bases not matched to a gene: 7. Germline-derived CDR1 and CDR2 are SGHAT and FQNNGV. The CDR3 sequence is 13 residues long. CDR3 sequence: CASSEDYRGEQFF. The DNA for the CDR3 is TGTGCCAGCAGCGAAGATTACAGGGGTGAGCAGTTCTTC.

The chain carries TRBV9 and TRBJ2-7; TRBD1 matches 9 bases. The CDR3 has 15 residues. Germline V gene sequence: CDR1 SGDLS, CDR2 YYNGEE. Losses at the gene ends were 3 bases for V and 5 bases for J; bases not matched to a gene: 9. CDR3 nucleotides: TGTGCCAGCAGCGAGCGGACAGGGGAGATCGACGAGCAGTACTTC. As protein: CASSERTGEIDEQYF.

This chain uses TRBV12-5 with TRBJ1-1; perhaps TRBD1 as D (6 bases). The CDR3 covers 15 residues. The germline V gene has CDR1 LGHNT and CDR2 FRNRAP. Trimming took 6 bases from V and 0 from J, leaving 14 bases between them. CDR3 bases: TGTGCTAGTGGCCCGGGAGGGGGGATGAACACTGAAGCTTTCTTT. Translating gives CASGPGGGMNTEAFF.

V usage is TRBV30 and J usage is TRBJ2-7; 12 nucleotides align to TRBD1. This CDR3 region has 17 residues. V dropped 2 bases and J dropped 0; count of bases not matched to a gene: 8. The germline V gene has CDR1 GTSNPN and CDR2 SVGIG (reference sequence). The CDR3 DNA reads TGTGCCTGGAGTAACCGGGACAGGGGGCTTAGCTCCTACGAGCAGTACTTC. Its protein is CAWSNRDRGLSSYEQYF.

The CDR3, as DNA: TGTGCCAGCAGCGTGGACAGTTATGGCTACACCTTC. This translates into CASSVDSYGYTF. This chain connects TRBV9 to TRBJ1-2; tentatively, D is TRBD1 (6 bases). V gave up 2 bases and J gave up 5 bases, with 7 bases separating them. This CDR3 has 12 residues. Germline lookup yields CDR1 SGDLS and CDR2 YYNGEE.

There are a few counts of this clone. The chain carries TRBV4-1 and TRBJ2-2; 7 positions match TRBD1. The CDR3 runs to 15 residues. Germline values: CDR1 MGHRA, CDR2 YSYEKL. Trimming took 3 bases from V and 3 from J; bases not matched to a gene: 4. CDR3 loop: CASSHAQGDTGELFF. DNA of the CDR3: TGCGCCAGCAGCCATGCTCAGGGGGACACCGGGGAGCTGTTTTTT.

The chain links TRBV9 to TRBJ1-1; 7 positions agree with TRBD1. From germline, CDR1 is SGDLS and CDR2 YYNGEE. Trimming cost V 4 bases and J 6 bases; bases outside gene matches: 9. The CDR3 contains 14 residues. The CDR3 DNA follows: TGTGCCAGCAGCAAAGGACAGGTTAGTGCTGAAGCTTTCTTT. It yields the protein CASSKGQVSAEAFF.

The chain couples TRBV7-2 to TRBJ2-3; TRBD2 might be the D (6 bases). V was pared by 5 bases and J by 4 bases, with 10 bases between. CDR1 SGHTA and CDR2 FQGNSA come from the germline V gene. The CDR3 has 13 residues. The CDR3, as DNA: TGTGCCAGCAGCCGAAGCGGGCCAGATACGCAGTATTTT. As protein: CASSRSGPDTQYF.

This clone was seen only a few times. The rearrangement uses TRBV7-9 and TRBJ1-4, with TRBD1 matching 8 bases. The CDR3 is 15 amino acids. From germline, CDR1 is SEHNR and CDR2 FQNEAQ (reference sequence). V lost 5 bases, J lost 6 bases, and 8 bases stayed unmatched. The CDR3 reads CASSPWTGRYEKLFF. Written as DNA, the CDR3 is TGTGCCAGCAGCCCATGGACAGGGAGGTATGAAAAACTGTTTTTT.

The V gene is TRBV7-2, the J gene TRBJ2-4; TRBD2 is a possible D gene (5 bases). The ends were cut back, 4 bases at V and 0 bases at J, with 13 bases in the middle. This CDR3 contains 16 residues. Looked up from germline, CDR1 is SGHTA and CDR2 is FQGNSA. CDR3 loop: CASSSQGSLAKNIQYF. CDR3 coding DNA: TGTGCCAGCAGCTCTCAAGGGAGTCTAGCCAAAAACATTCAGTACTTC. Using reference TRBV7-2 and TRBJ2-4 for the parts outside the CDR3, the full variable domain is GAGVSQSPSNKVTEKGKDVELRCDPISGHTALYWYRQSLGQGLEFLIYFQGNSAPDKSGLPSDRFSAERTGGSVSTLTIQRTQQEDSAVYLCASSSQGSLAKNIQYFGAGTRLSVL.

The V gene is TRBV4-2, the J gene TRBJ2-5; 8 bases align to TRBD1. J gave up 9 bases and V 0 bases, and 18 bases lay outside the gene matches. CDR3 length: 18 residues. Germline V gives CDR1 LGHNA, CDR2 YNFKEQ. The CDR3 DNA reads TGTGCCAGCAGCCAAGATTTGTTAGGACAGGGCACAGCAGGGGCCCAGTACTTC. This translates into CASSQDLLGQGTAGAQYF.

This clone was observed a handful of times. The chain uses TRBV9 and TRBJ2-1; D perhaps matches TRBD2 (6 bases). CDR1 SGDLS and CDR2 YYNGEE come from the germline V gene. V lost 4 bases to trimming and J lost 3 bases, with 17 bases between them. The CDR3 is made up of 16 amino acids. The CDR3 nucleotides read TGTGCCAGCAGCTCGCAACTAGCCGCGGGCTACAATGAGCAGTTCTTC. Translated, it gives CASSSQLAAGYNEQFF.

The chain uses TRBV9 and TRBJ1-1, with a weak D call TRBD1 (6 bases). V was shortened by 0 bases and J by 8 bases, with 14 bases between the two germline ends. Germline V gene sequence: CDR1 SGDLS, CDR2 YYNGEE. CDR3 length equals 14 residues. CDR3 sequence (DNA): TGTGCCAGCAGCGTAGAGGGGACAAATAGGGAAGCTTTCTTT. The encoded protein is CASSVEGTNREAFF.

This clone was detected once. The chain employs TRBV27 and TRBJ2-5; 7 bases map to TRBD1. Per the germline V gene, CDR1 is MNHEY and CDR2 is SMNVEV (reference sequence). The CDR3 has 15 amino acids. Unmatched junction bases numbered 15, after V lost 3 bases and J lost 11 bases. CDR3 in amino acids: CASSFVADRAVDQYF. The CDR3 DNA is TGTGCCAGCAGTTTCGTCGCCGACAGGGCAGTGGATCAGTACTTC.

The chain couples TRBV11-1 to TRBJ2-1, with 9 nucleotides matching TRBD2. The CDR3 has 13 residues. CDR1 is SGHAT and CDR2 is FQDESV in the germline V gene (reference sequence). Trimming cost V 3 bases and J 12 bases; bases outside gene matches: 6. CDR3 DNA sequence: TGTGCCAGCAGCTTCCGCGGGGGGGAAACGCAGTTCTTC. Translating gives CASSFRGGETQFF.

The chain links TRBV5-4 to TRBJ2-7, with D possibly matching TRBD1 (5 bases). The V and J ends lost 1 base and 7 bases respectively, with 15 bases between them. The CDR3 is 14 residues long. CDR1 and CDR2 (germline): SGHNT, YYREEE (reference sequence). The DNA for the CDR3 is TGTGCCAGCAGCTTGTTCTCTCTCCCAGGGGAGCAGTACTTC. Protein sequence: CASSLFSLPGEQYF.